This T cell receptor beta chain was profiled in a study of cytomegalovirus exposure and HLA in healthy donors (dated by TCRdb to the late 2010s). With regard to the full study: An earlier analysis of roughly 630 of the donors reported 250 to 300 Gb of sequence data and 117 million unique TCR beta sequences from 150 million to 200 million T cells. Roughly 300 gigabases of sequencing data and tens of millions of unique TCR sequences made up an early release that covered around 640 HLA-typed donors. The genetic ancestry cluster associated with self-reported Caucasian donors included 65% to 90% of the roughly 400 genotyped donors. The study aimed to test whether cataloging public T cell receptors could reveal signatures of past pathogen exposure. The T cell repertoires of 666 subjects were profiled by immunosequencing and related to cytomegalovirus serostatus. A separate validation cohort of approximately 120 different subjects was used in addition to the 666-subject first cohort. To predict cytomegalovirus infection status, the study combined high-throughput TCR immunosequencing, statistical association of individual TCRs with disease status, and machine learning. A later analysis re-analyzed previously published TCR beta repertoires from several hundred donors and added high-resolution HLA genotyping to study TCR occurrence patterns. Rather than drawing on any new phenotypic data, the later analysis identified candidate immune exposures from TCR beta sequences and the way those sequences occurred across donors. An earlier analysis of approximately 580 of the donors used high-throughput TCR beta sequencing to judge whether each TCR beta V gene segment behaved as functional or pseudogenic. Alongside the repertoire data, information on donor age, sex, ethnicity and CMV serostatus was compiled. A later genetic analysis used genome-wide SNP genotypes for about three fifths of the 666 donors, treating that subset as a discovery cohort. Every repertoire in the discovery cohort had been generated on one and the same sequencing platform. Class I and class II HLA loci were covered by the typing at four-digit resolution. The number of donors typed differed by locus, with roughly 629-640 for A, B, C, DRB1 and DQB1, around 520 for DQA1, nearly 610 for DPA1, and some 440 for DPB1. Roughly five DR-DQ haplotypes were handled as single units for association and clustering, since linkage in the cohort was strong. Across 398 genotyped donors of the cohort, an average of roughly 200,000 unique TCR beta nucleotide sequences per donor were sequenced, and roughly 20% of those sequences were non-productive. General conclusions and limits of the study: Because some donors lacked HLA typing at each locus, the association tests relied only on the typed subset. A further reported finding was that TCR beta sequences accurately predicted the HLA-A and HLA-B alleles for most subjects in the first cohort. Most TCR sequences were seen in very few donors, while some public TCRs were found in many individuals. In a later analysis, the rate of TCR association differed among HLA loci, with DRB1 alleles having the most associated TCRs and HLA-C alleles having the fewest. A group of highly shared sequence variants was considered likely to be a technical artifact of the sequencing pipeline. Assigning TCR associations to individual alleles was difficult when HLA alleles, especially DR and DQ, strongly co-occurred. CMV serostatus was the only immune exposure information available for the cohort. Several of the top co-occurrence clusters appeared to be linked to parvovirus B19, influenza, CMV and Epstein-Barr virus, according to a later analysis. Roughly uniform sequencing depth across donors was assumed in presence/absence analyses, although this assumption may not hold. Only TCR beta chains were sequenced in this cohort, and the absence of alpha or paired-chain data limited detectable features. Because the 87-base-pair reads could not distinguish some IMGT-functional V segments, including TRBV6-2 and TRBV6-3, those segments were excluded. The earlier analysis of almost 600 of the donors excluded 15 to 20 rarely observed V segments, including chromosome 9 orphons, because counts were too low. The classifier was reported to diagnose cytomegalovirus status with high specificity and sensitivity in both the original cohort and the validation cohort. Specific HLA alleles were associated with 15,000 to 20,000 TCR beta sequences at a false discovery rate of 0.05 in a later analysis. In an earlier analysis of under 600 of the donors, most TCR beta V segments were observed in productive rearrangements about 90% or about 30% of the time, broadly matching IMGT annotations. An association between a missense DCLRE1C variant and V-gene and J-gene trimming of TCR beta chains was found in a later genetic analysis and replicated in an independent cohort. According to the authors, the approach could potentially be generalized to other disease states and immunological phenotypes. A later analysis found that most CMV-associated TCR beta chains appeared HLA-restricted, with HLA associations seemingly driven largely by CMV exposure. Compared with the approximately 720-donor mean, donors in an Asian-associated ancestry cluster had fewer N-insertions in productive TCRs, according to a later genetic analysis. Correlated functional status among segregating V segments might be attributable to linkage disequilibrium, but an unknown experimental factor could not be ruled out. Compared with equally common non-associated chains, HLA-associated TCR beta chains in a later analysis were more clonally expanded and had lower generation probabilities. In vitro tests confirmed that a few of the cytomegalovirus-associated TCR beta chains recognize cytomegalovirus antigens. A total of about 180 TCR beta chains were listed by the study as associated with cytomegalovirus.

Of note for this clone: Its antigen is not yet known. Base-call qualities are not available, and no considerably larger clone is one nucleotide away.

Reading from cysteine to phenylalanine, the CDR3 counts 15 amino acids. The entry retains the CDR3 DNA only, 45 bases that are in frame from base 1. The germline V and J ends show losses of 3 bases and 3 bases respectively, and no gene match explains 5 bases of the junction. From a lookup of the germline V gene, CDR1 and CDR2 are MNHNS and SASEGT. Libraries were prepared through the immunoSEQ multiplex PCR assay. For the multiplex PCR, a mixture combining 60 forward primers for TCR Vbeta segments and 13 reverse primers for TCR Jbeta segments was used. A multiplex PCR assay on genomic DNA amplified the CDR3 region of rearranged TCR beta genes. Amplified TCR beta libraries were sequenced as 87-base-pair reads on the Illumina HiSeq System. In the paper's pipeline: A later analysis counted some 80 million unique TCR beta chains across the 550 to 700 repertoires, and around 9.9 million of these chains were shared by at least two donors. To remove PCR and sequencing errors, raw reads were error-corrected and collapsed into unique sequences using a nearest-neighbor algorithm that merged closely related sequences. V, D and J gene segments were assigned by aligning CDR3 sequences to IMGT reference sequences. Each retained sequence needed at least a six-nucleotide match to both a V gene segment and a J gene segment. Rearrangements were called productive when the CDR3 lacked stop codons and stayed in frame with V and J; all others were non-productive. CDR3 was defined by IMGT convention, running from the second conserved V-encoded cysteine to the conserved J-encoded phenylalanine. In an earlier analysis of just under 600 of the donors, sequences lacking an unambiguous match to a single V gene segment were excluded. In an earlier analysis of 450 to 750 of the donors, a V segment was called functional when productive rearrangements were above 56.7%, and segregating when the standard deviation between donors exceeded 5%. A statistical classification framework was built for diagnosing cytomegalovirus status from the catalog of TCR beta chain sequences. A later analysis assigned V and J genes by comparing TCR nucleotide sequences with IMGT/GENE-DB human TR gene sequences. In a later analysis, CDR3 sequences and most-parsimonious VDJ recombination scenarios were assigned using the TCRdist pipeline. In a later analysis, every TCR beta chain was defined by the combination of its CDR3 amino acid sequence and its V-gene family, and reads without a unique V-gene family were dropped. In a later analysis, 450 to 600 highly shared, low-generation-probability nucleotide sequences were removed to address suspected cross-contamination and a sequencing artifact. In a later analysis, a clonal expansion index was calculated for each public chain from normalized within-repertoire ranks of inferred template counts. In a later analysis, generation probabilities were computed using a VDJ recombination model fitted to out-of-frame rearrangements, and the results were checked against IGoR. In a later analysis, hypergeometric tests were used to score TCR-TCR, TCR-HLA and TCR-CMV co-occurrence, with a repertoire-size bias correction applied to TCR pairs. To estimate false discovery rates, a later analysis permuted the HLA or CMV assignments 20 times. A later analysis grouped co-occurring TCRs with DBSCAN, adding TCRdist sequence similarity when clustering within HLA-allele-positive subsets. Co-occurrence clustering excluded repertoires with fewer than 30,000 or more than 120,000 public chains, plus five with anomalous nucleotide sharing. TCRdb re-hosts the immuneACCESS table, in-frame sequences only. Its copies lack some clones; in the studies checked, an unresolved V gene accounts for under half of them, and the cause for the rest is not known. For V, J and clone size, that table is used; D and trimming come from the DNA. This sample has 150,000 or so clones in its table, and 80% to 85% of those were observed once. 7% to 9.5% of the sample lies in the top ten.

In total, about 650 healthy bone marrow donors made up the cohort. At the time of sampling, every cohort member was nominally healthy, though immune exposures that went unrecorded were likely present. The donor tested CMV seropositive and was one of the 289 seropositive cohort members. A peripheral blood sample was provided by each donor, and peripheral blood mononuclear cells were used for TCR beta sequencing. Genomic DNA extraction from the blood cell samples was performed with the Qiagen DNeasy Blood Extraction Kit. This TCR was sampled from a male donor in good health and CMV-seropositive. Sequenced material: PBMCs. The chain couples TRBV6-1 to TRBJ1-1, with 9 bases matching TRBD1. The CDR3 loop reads CASSEDRGRDTEAFF. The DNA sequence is TGTGCCAGCAGTGAGGACAGGGGAAGGGACACTGAAGCTTTCTTT.